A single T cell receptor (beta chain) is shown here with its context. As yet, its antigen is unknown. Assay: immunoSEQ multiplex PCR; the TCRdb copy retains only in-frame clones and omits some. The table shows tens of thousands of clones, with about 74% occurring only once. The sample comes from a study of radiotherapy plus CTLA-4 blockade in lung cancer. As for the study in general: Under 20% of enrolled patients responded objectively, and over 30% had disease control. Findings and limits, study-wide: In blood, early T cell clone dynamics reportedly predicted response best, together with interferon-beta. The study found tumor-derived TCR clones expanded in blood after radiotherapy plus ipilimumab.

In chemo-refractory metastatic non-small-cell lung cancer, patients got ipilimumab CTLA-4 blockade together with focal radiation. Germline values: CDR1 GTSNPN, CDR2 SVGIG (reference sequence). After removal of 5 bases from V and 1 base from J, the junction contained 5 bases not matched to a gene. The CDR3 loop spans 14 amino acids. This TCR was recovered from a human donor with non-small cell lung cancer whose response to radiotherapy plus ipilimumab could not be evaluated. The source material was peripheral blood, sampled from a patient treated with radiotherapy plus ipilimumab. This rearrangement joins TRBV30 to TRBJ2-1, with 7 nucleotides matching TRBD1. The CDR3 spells CAWWTGDSYNEQFF. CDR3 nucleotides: TGTGCCTGGTGGACAGGAGATTCCTACAATGAGCAGTTCTTC.